Following are 18 T cell receptor beta chains from one sample sequenced in a study of blood T cells in healthy people across ages. For the second PCR, which ran for 7 to 11 cycles, a sample-barcoded 5' primer and a J-beta primer mix were used. TCRdb reanalysed the 5' RACE reads using MiXCR and keeps one entry per CDR3 protein. Of 790,000 or so distinct CDR3 sequences listed, more than 35% are singletons. Sequencing input: blood. The receptors were gathered from a man older than 75 in good health.

V is TRBV6-6 and J is TRBJ2-3, with TRBD1 matching over 8 bases. J lost 4 bases, V lost 5 bases, and 8 bases had no gene match. CDR1 MNHNY and CDR2 SVGAGI come from the germline V gene (reference sequence). This CDR3 is built from 15 residues. As DNA, the CDR3 is TGTGCCAGCAGTACCGGGACAGGCATGTCAGATACGCAGTATTTT. Protein: CASSTGTGMSDTQYF.

CDR3 sequence reads: CATSDAPLSDEQYF. CDR3 nucleotide sequence: TGTGCCACCAGTGATGCGCCTTTGAGCGACGAGCAGTACTTC. V gene TRBV24-1 combines with J gene TRBJ2-7; D unclear. Germline CDR1 and CDR2: KGHDR and SFDVKD. The CDR3 loop spans 14 amino acids. V gave up 3 bases and J gave up 5 bases, with 13 bases separating them.

The sample holds a few counts of this clonotype. The gene calls are TRBV15 and TRBJ2-4; tentatively, D is TRBD1 (5 bases). V was cut by 0 bases and J by 3 bases, with 12 bases left in between. Germline-derived CDR1 and CDR2 are LNHNV and YYDKDF (reference sequence). The CDR3 has 16 residues. The CDR3 DNA follows: TGTGCCACCAGCAGAGATCGGCAGGGTTACAAAAACATTCAGTACTTC. It encodes CATSRDRQGYKNIQYF.

This clonotype was seen a few times. The rearrangement uses TRBV20-1 and TRBJ2-5; 7 bases match TRBD2. This CDR3 contains 15 residues. From germline, CDR1 is DFQATT and CDR2 SNEGSKA (reference sequence). V dropped 0 bases and J dropped 11; count of bases not matched to a gene: 15. CDR3 loop: CSARDRGQPGREQYF. The CDR3 nucleotides read TGCAGTGCTAGAGATCGAGGGCAGCCGGGGCGGGAGCAGTACTTC.

The V call is TRBV2, the J call TRBJ2-1; 11 nucleotides align to TRBD2. The better agreement between TRBJ2-7 and the DNA end casts doubt on the J call. The CDR3 has 20 amino acids. Germline V gene sequence: CDR1 SNHLY, CDR2 FYNNEI. The CDR3 DNA is TGTGCCAGCAGTGAAGACTTAAGGGCTAGCGGGAGGAGCTCCTACAATGAGCAGTACTTC. This gives the protein CASSEDLRASGRSSYNEQYF.

There are many counts of this clonotype. The CDR3 sequence is CASSSSWTGSDEQYF. In DNA, the CDR3 is TGTGCCAGCAGCTCGAGCTGGACAGGGTCAGACGAGCAGTACTTC. V and J are TRBV7-2 and TRBJ2-7, with 8 positions matching TRBD1. The CDR3 length is 15 residues. V lost 4 bases to trimming and J lost 5 bases; unmatched junction nucleotides: 10. CDR1 SGHTA and CDR2 FQGNSA come from the germline V gene. Together with reference TRBV7-2 and TRBJ2-7, the CDR3 gives the full variable domain: GAGVSQSPSNKVTEKGKDVELRCDPISGHTALYWYRQSLGQGLEFLIYFQGNSAPDKSGLPSDRFSAERTGGSVSTLTIQRTQQEDSAVYLCASSSSWTGSDEQYFGPGTRLTVT.

The rearrangement uses TRBV7-2 and TRBJ2-7; D remains ambiguous. Germline V gene data show CDR1 as SGHTA and CDR2 as FQGNSA. The CDR3 totals 15 residues. Trimming stripped 1 base from V and 0 bases from J, with 10 bases between. The CDR3 DNA is TGTGCCAGCAGCTTAGTGGTAATGAGCTCCTACGAGCAGTACTTC. It is translated as CASSLVVMSSYEQYF.

In its sample, this clonotype was seen once. The rearrangement links TRBV7-2 to TRBJ2-4; tentatively, D is TRBD2 (6 bases). V lost 5 bases to trimming and J lost 13 bases, with 18 bases between them. The CDR3 has 13 residues. The germline V gene has CDR1 SGHTA and CDR2 FQGNSA. CDR3 nucleotides: TGTACCAGCAGCCTGGGACTGGGTTCGGGGCAGTACTTC. This codes for CTSSLGLGSGQYF.

The gene calls are TRBV11-2 and TRBJ2-1, with 7 bases aligning to TRBD2. The germline gives CDR1 SGHAT, CDR2 FQNNGV. V was pared by 2 bases and J by 7 bases, with 17 bases of the junction left unmatched. This CDR3 is 18 amino acids long. The CDR3 reads CASSLLGLRASTENEQFF. The CDR3 coding sequence is TGTGCCAGCAGCTTACTGGGACTAAGGGCCTCAACCGAGAATGAGCAGTTCTTC.

This rearrangement joins TRBV29-1 to TRBJ1-2; TRBD1 is a possible D gene (6 bases). This CDR3 has 16 amino acids. Germline assignment: CDR1 SQVTM and CDR2 ANQGSEA. V lost 6 bases to trimming and J lost 4 bases, with 24 bases between them. CDR3 nucleotides: TGCAGCGTAGAGGGGATGGACAGACAGTTCGCCTATGGCTACACCTTC. Its protein is CSVEGMDRQFAYGYTF.

The table lists this clonotype with a few counts. The chain uses TRBV10-3 and TRBJ1-5; no reliable D call. Trimming removed 9 bases from V and 3 bases from J, with 9 bases in between. Germline loops: CDR1 ENHRY, CDR2 SYGVKD. The CDR3 runs to 12 residues. The chain's CDR3 is CAISENNQPQHF. CDR3 coding DNA: TGTGCCATTTCAGAGAACAATCAGCCCCAGCATTTT.

Regarding this clonotype: This may arise from a read error, as a much more abundant clone is one base away. The J gene is TRBJ2-2, the V gene TRBV20-1; a possible D gene is TRBD1 (5 bases). From germline, CDR1 is DFQATT and CDR2 SNEGSKA (reference sequence). Trimming shortened V by 5 bases and J by 7 bases, and 17 bases separated the two germline ends. The CDR3 has 14 amino acids. CDR3 protein: CSALLPLGRGELFF. CDR3 DNA: TGCAGTGCTCTCCTCCCGTTGGGGCGCGGGGAGCTGTTTTTT.

This clonotype was seen more than once but under ten times. The J gene is TRBJ2-1, the V gene TRBV7-6; TRBD1 or TRBD2 may be the D gene (5 bases each). Germline V gene sequence: CDR1 SGHVS, CDR2 FNYEAQ. Trimming pared 5 bases from V and 1 base from J, leaving 21 bases between. The CDR3 contains 18 residues. DNA of the CDR3: TGTGCCAGCAGCCCTGCCGGGGACGGGTGGGGTTCCTACAATGAGCAGTTCTTC. This encodes CASSPAGDGWGSYNEQFF.

This chain joins TRBV6-2 or TRBV6-3 and TRBJ2-1; the match to TRBD2 covers 9 bases. Germline V gene sequence: CDR1 MNHEY, CDR2 SVGEGT. The CDR3 covers 18 residues. V gave up 3 bases and J gave up 0 bases; unmatched junction bases: 9. CDR3 in amino acids: CASSYRAGGLSSYNEQFF. The CDR3 nucleotides are TGTGCCAGCAGTTATAGAGCGGGAGGACTGAGCTCCTACAATGAGCAGTTCTTC.

This chain connects TRBV12-3 or TRBV12-4 to TRBJ1-4; no clear D. The V and J ends lost 3 bases and 10 bases respectively, with 9 bases between them. This CDR3 region has 12 residues. The CDR3 DNA is TGTGCCAGCAGTTTTAGTCGGGGAAAACTGTTTTTT. Encoded protein: CASSFSRGKLFF.

This clonotype turned up a few times. The V gene is TRBV28, the J gene TRBJ2-3, with D maybe TRBD1 (6 bases). The germline CDR1 and CDR2 sequences are MDHEN and SYDVKM. There are 15 residues in the CDR3. V lost 6 bases and J 3 bases, leaving 16 bases between the germline ends. Written as DNA, the CDR3 is TGTGCCAGCAGCCCAGATAACAGGGTTACAGATACGCAGTATTTT. Protein: CASSPDNRVTDTQYF.

With respect to this clonotype: At one of its ends the junction is not consistent with the germline gene, which may arise from a read error. The chain has TRBV20-1 and TRBJ2-3; D perhaps matches TRBD2 (6 bases). CDR1 is DFQATT and CDR2 is SNEGSKA in the germline V gene (reference sequence). This CDR3 region has 14 residues. CDR3 nucleotide sequence: TGCAGCGCTAGTTGGGGCGGGATTGGAGATACGCAGTATTTT. Encoded protein: CSASWGGIGDTQYF.

This clonotype came up a few times. CDR3: CASSNREFSYNEQFF. DNA for the CDR3: TGTGCCAGCAGTAACAGGGAGTTCTCCTACAATGAGCAGTTCTTC. V usage is TRBV2 and J usage is TRBJ2-1; the D gene is possibly TRBD1 (6 bases). This CDR3 region has 15 residues. V dropped 5 bases and J dropped 0 bases, with 11 bases sitting between them. Germline lookup yields CDR1 SNHLY and CDR2 FYNNEI.